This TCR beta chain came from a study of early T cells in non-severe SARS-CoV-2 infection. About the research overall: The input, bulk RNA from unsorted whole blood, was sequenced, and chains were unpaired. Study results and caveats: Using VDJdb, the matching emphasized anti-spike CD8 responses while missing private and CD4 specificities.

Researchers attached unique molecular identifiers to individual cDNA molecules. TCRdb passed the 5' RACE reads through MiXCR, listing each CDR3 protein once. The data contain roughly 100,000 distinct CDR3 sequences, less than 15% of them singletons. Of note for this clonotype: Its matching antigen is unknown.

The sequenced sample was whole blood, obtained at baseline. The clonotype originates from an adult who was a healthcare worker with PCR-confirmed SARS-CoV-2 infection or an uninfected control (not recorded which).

The CDR3: CASGGYEGRSYGYTF. The CDR3 nucleotides are TGTGCCAGCGGCGGGTACGAGGGGCGGTCCTATGGCTACACCTTC. The rearrangement links TRBV27 to TRBJ1-2; D might be TRBD1 (5 bases). The V end lost 8 bases, the J end lost 4 bases, and 20 bases lay between the germline ends. Germline values: CDR1 MNHEY, CDR2 SMNVEV (reference sequence). The CDR3 loop spans 15 amino acids.